This T cell receptor (beta chain) was recorded in a study of post-analysis software for immune sequencing data. Study context: The courses of disease that were included comprised relapsing-remitting, secondary progressive and progressive-relapsing multiple sclerosis.

Notes on the study in general: Roughly 5 TRBV segments (TRBV5-6, TRBV5-1 and TRBV20-1 among them) occurred more frequently in patients than in controls. There was significantly lower normalized Chao1 diversity in multiple sclerosis patients than in controls. Samples made in the same batch grouped tightly together by F measure.

CDR3 length: 14 residues. The V end lost 4 bases, the J end lost 0 bases, and 8 bases lay between the germline ends. Germline V CDR1 and CDR2: SNHLY, FYNNEI. Unique molecular identifiers were built into the TCR beta cDNA libraries. Starting from around 1 to 10 million T cells, the study yielded roughly 0.5 million cDNA molecules. TCRdb ran MiXCR on the PCR reads and lists one entry per CDR3 protein. The sample lists roughly 670,000 distinct CDR3 sequences; roughly three fifths were seen once. This clonotype has just a few counts. The target antigen is unknown. V is TRBV2 and J is TRBJ2-3; no clear D. Sequencing was performed on blood. The sequence was collected from a girl aged 2 to 10 with multiple sclerosis. The CDR3 coding sequence is TGTGCCAGCAGTGCGGGTTCTAGCACAGATACGCAGTATTTT. Residues: CASSAGSSTDTQYF.